This is a list of T cell receptor beta chains from one sample in a study of blood T cell repertoires in COVID-19. The method was immunoSEQ multiplex PCR; TCRdb's version includes in-frame clones alone and lacks a portion of them. Among a few hundred thousand clones listed, about 85% were seen once. The sequenced sample consisted of peripheral blood. The origin of the receptors is a man aged 25-45 years who had recovered from COVID-19. Both conserved end residues are part of each CDR3. The order of the fields is CDR3 DNA, CDR3 protein, D gene, J gene, clone size, V gene. A D gene is named only where the DNA matches it firmly. Size values are once, few and many counts, or a class for expanded clones, and some rows have none.

CDR3 DNA: TGTGCCAGCAGTTTGGGGGGGAGACAGCCCCAGCATTTT
CDR3 protein: CASSLGGRQPQHF
D gene: -
J gene: TRBJ1-5
clone size: few
V gene: TRBV28

CDR3 DNA: TGTGCCAGCAGCTTGGATGCAGGGTATGGCTACACCTTC
CDR3 protein: CASSLDAGYGYTF
D gene: -
J gene: TRBJ1-2
clone size: -
V gene: TRBV5-4

CDR3 DNA: TGTGCCAGCAGGGGGAGGCACCTGAACACTGAAGCTTTCTTT
CDR3 protein: CASRGRHLNTEAFF
D gene: -
J gene: TRBJ1-1
clone size: -
V gene: TRBV6-6

CDR3 DNA: TGTGCCAGCAGCCAAGATAGGGAGGGCCCCACGGAGACCCAGTACTTC
CDR3 protein: CASSQDREGPTETQYF
D gene: TRBD2
J gene: TRBJ2-5
clone size: -
V gene: TRBV3-1/TRBV3-2

CDR3 DNA: TGTGCCAGCAGCCCCGGGAGCGGGGTAATTGGTGAAAAACTGTTTTTT
CDR3 protein: CASSPGSGVIGEKLFF
D gene: -
J gene: TRBJ1-4
clone size: -
V gene: TRBV5-6

CDR3 DNA: TGTGCCAGCAGTGCCAGGCAGGGTGGGTCACCCCTCCACTTT
CDR3 protein: CASSARQGGSPLHF
D gene: -
J gene: TRBJ1-6
clone size: -
V gene: TRBV28

CDR3 DNA: TGTGCCAGCAGTTACGATCGAGGGACCCAGTACTTC
CDR3 protein: CASSYDRGTQYF
D gene: -
J gene: TRBJ2-5
clone size: few
V gene: TRBV6-6

CDR3 DNA: TGCAGCGTTGAAGCGGCGGGACAGGGGGCTGAGAGGGCCCCCCTCAATGAGCAGTTCTTC
CDR3 protein: CSVEAAGQGAERAPLNEQFF
D gene: TRBD1
J gene: TRBJ2-1
clone size: -
V gene: TRBV29-1

CDR3 DNA: TGCGCCAGCAGTCTTCTAGCGGGTCAAGAGACCCAGTACTTC
CDR3 protein: CASSLLAGQETQYF
D gene: TRBD2
J gene: TRBJ2-5
clone size: few
V gene: TRBV5-1

CDR3 DNA: TGTGCCAGCAGCCAAGAAAGTCAGGTAACCTACGAGCAGTACTTC
CDR3 protein: CASSQESQVTYEQYF
D gene: -
J gene: TRBJ2-7
clone size: once
V gene: TRBV4-2

CDR3 DNA: TGTGCCAGCAGGCCCGGGACAGGGAGTTCCAGCAATCAGCCCCAGCATTTT
CDR3 protein: CASRPGTGSSSNQPQHF
D gene: TRBD1
J gene: TRBJ1-5
clone size: once
V gene: TRBV7-2

CDR3 DNA: TGTGCCAGCAGCGTAGATCAGGGGAACACTGAAGCTTTCTTT
CDR3 protein: CASSVDQGNTEAFF
D gene: -
J gene: TRBJ1-1
clone size: -
V gene: TRBV9

CDR3 DNA: TGTGCCAGCAGCTTTAGCGAGCGGGGACGTGATACGCAGTATTTT
CDR3 protein: CASSFSERGRDTQYF
D gene: TRBD2
J gene: TRBJ2-3
clone size: -
V gene: TRBV7-3

CDR3 DNA: TGTGCCATCAGTAGCAGCGGGGGGGCCGTTGAGCAGTTCTTC
CDR3 protein: CAISSSGGAVEQFF
D gene: TRBD2
J gene: TRBJ2-1
clone size: -
V gene: TRBV10-3

CDR3 DNA: TGCAGTAGCGACAGGACCTATGGCTACACCTTC
CDR3 protein: CSSDRTYGYTF
D gene: -
J gene: TRBJ1-2
clone size: once
V gene: TRBV20-1

CDR3 DNA: TGTGCCAGCAGCGTTAACAGGGATCGCAATCAGCCCCAGCATTTT
CDR3 protein: CASSVNRDRNQPQHF
D gene: -
J gene: TRBJ1-5
clone size: -
V gene: TRBV7-2

CDR3 DNA: TGTGCCAGCAGCCTCTCAGGGGGAAGGTATGGCTACACCTTC
CDR3 protein: CASSLSGGRYGYTF
D gene: TRBD1
J gene: TRBJ1-2
clone size: -
V gene: TRBV3-1/TRBV3-2

CDR3 DNA: TGCGCCAGCAGCTATGGACAGGGGGCGGTCACCGGGGAGCTGTTTTTT
CDR3 protein: CASSYGQGAVTGELFF
D gene: TRBD1
J gene: TRBJ2-2
clone size: -
V gene: TRBV5-1

CDR3 DNA: TGTGCCAGCTCACCACGGGAGGACACTGAAGCTTTCTTT
CDR3 protein: CASSPREDTEAFF
D gene: -
J gene: TRBJ1-1
clone size: -
V gene: TRBV18

CDR3 DNA: TGTGCCAGCAGCTCTCCAATCGGAGCGGGGGATGAGCAGTTCTTC
CDR3 protein: CASSSPIGAGDEQFF
D gene: TRBD2
J gene: TRBJ2-1
clone size: -
V gene: TRBV13

CDR3 DNA: TGTGCCAGCAGTCCCCTCCCGGTTGAACCCCAGCATTTT
CDR3 protein: CASSPLPVEPQHF
D gene: -
J gene: TRBJ1-5
clone size: once
V gene: TRBV12-3/TRBV12-4

CDR3 DNA: TGTGCCAGCAGCTTGGCGGGACAGTACAATGAGCAGTTCTTC
CDR3 protein: CASSLAGQYNEQFF
D gene: TRBD1
J gene: TRBJ2-1
clone size: -
V gene: TRBV5-4

CDR3 DNA: TGTGCCAGTGGTGGCGGGGCTAGACGGAACACTGAAGCTTTCTTT
CDR3 protein: CASGGGARRNTEAFF
D gene: -
J gene: TRBJ1-1
clone size: -
V gene: TRBV2

CDR3 DNA: TGTGCCTCAGGACAGGCTGGGGGTGATTCACCCCTCCACTTT
CDR3 protein: CASGQAGGDSPLHF
D gene: TRBD1
J gene: TRBJ1-6
clone size: -
V gene: TRBV19

CDR3 DNA: TGTGCCAGCAGTTTTTCGACATACGGCTACACCTTC
CDR3 protein: CASSFSTYGYTF
D gene: -
J gene: TRBJ1-2
clone size: -
V gene: TRBV12-3/TRBV12-4

CDR3 DNA: TGTGCCAGCAGCCAAGATCAACAGGCCCGAAACACCATATATTTT
CDR3 protein: CASSQDQQARNTIYF
D gene: -
J gene: TRBJ1-3
clone size: -
V gene: TRBV3-1/TRBV3-2

CDR3 DNA: TGTGCCAGCAGCTTCCCGAGACTACCGCAGTATTTT
CDR3 protein: CASSFPRLPQYF
D gene: -
J gene: TRBJ2-3
clone size: -
V gene: TRBV7-2

CDR3 DNA: TGTGCCAGTAGTATTGCATTCGGAGGTAACAATGAGCAGTTCTTC
CDR3 protein: CASSIAFGGNNEQFF
D gene: -
J gene: TRBJ2-1
clone size: -
V gene: TRBV19

CDR3 DNA: TGTGCCAGTTCACAGACAGGGGGCGCGGTCACTGAAGCTTTCTTT
CDR3 protein: CASSQTGGAVTEAFF
D gene: TRBD1
J gene: TRBJ1-1
clone size: -
V gene: TRBV19

CDR3 DNA: TGCGCCAGCAGCTTGTCCGGAGCAACTAATGAAAAACTGTTTTTT
CDR3 protein: CASSLSGATNEKLFF
D gene: -
J gene: TRBJ1-4
clone size: -
V gene: TRBV5-1

CDR3 DNA: TGCGCCAGCAGGGGAGGGACGTACACAGATACGCAGTATTTT
CDR3 protein: CASRGGTYTDTQYF
D gene: TRBD2
J gene: TRBJ2-3
clone size: -
V gene: TRBV5-1

CDR3 DNA: TGTGCCAGTCAGAGACAGTCAACGACTTTCTTT
CDR3 protein: CASQRQSTTFF
D gene: -
J gene: TRBJ1-1
clone size: -
V gene: TRBV25-1

CDR3 DNA: TGTGCCAGCAGTCCCAGGGGGACAGGGGAAGTTAATGAGCAGTTCTTC
CDR3 protein: CASSPRGTGEVNEQFF
D gene: TRBD1
J gene: TRBJ2-1
clone size: few
V gene: TRBV6-4

CDR3 DNA: TGTGCCAGCAGTCCCGAAGCAACCGAGACCCAGTACTTC
CDR3 protein: CASSPEATETQYF
D gene: -
J gene: TRBJ2-5
clone size: few
V gene: TRBV2

CDR3 DNA: TGTGCCAGCAGATCCTCCCGACAGGGGGGGGGAAACACCATATATTTT
CDR3 protein: CASRSSRQGGGNTIYF
D gene: TRBD1
J gene: TRBJ1-3
clone size: -
V gene: TRBV6-6

CDR3 DNA: TGCAGCGGACTAGCGGGAGACACCGGGGAGCTGTTTTTT
CDR3 protein: CSGLAGDTGELFF
D gene: TRBD2
J gene: TRBJ2-2
clone size: -
V gene: TRBV29-1

CDR3 DNA: TGCAGCGTTGACGGGACAGGGGCCGCGGACCCGACCCAGTACTTC
CDR3 protein: CSVDGTGAADPTQYF
D gene: TRBD1
J gene: TRBJ2-5
clone size: -
V gene: TRBV29-1

CDR3 DNA: TGTGCCAGCCGCCATAGCGCCCAAGAGACCCAGTACTTC
CDR3 protein: CASRHSAQETQYF
D gene: -
J gene: TRBJ2-5
clone size: -
V gene: TRBV6-2/TRBV6-3

CDR3 DNA: TGTGCCAGCAGCTGGACAGTGAACACTGAAGCTTTCTTT
CDR3 protein: CASSWTVNTEAFF
D gene: -
J gene: TRBJ1-1
clone size: -
V gene: TRBV7-2

CDR3 DNA: TGTGCCAGCAATCTTGGTCTACGTGTTTTCTTT
CDR3 protein: CASNLGLRVFF
D gene: -
J gene: TRBJ1-1
clone size: few
V gene: TRBV2

CDR3 DNA: TGTGCCAGCTCACCAAATACTCAGGGCTCTGAAGCTTTCTTT
CDR3 protein: CASSPNTQGSEAFF
D gene: -
J gene: TRBJ1-1
clone size: -
V gene: TRBV18

CDR3 DNA: TGTGCCAGCAGTTTGGGACAGGTTAATTCACCCCTCCACTTT
CDR3 protein: CASSLGQVNSPLHF
D gene: TRBD1
J gene: TRBJ1-6
clone size: few
V gene: TRBV27

CDR3 DNA: TGCGCCAGCAGCTCCGGACAGGGGTTAGGCTACACCTTC
CDR3 protein: CASSSGQGLGYTF
D gene: TRBD1
J gene: TRBJ1-2
clone size: once
V gene: TRBV5-1

CDR3 DNA: TGTGCCAGCAGCCCCGGACAGCGCGGCCTAGGCTACACCTTC
CDR3 protein: CASSPGQRGLGYTF
D gene: -
J gene: TRBJ1-2
clone size: -
V gene: TRBV6-5

CDR3 DNA: TGTGCCAGCAGTTTAACAGGGGAGGATGAAAAACTGTTTTTT
CDR3 protein: CASSLTGEDEKLFF
D gene: TRBD1
J gene: TRBJ1-4
clone size: few
V gene: TRBV28

CDR3 DNA: TGTGCCAGCAGTCGAGGTCCAGGGGATAACTATGGCTACACCTTC
CDR3 protein: CASSRGPGDNYGYTF
D gene: -
J gene: TRBJ1-2
clone size: -
V gene: TRBV7-9

CDR3 DNA: TGTGCCAGCAGTTGGCGGGGAAGGTACAATGAGCAGTTCTTC
CDR3 protein: CASSWRGRYNEQFF
D gene: -
J gene: TRBJ2-1
clone size: -
V gene: TRBV27

CDR3 DNA: TGTGCCAGCAGCTTAGATCGAGGGGGGAACACCGGGGAGCTGTTTTTT
CDR3 protein: CASSLDRGGNTGELFF
D gene: -
J gene: TRBJ2-2
clone size: -
V gene: TRBV9

CDR3 DNA: TGTGCCACCAGTGAAGCGGGGGGATTGAACACCGGGGAGCTGTTTTTT
CDR3 protein: CATSEAGGLNTGELFF
D gene: TRBD2
J gene: TRBJ2-2
clone size: -
V gene: TRBV24-1

CDR3 DNA: TGCGCCAGCAGACTAGCGGGGACCTACACAGATACGCAGTATTTT
CDR3 protein: CASRLAGTYTDTQYF
D gene: TRBD2
J gene: TRBJ2-3
clone size: -
V gene: TRBV10-2

CDR3 DNA: TGTGCCAGCAGTCTCAGGGTCTACGGGGAGCTGTTTTTT
CDR3 protein: CASSLRVYGELFF
D gene: -
J gene: TRBJ2-2
clone size: -
V gene: TRBV12-3/TRBV12-4

CDR3 DNA: TGTGCCAGCAGCTTCGAGACTCGAAATTCACCCCTCCACTTT
CDR3 protein: CASSFETRNSPLHF
D gene: -
J gene: TRBJ1-6
clone size: -
V gene: TRBV7-9